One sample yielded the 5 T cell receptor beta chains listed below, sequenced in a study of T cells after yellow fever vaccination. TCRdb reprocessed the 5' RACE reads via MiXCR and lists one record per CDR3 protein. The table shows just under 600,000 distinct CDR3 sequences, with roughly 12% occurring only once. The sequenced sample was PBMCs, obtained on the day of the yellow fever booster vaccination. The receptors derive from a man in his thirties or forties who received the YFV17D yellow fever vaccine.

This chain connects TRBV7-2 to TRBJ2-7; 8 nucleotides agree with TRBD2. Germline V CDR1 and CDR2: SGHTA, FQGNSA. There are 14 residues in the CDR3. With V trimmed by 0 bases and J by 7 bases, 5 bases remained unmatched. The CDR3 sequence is CASSLAGTRGEQYF. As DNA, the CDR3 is TGTGCCAGCAGCTTAGCCGGGACTAGGGGAGAGCAGTACTTC.

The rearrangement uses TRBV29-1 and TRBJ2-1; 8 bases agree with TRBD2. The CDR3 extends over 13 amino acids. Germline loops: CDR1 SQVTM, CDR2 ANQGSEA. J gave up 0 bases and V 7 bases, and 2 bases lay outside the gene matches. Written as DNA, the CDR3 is TGCAGCGATACTAGCGGCTCCTACAATGAGCAGTTCTTC. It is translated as CSDTSGSYNEQFF.

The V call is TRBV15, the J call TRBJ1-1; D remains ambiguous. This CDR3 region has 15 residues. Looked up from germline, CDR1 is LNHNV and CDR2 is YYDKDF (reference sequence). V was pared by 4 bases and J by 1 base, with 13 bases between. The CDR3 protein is CATSKDLSTNTEAFF. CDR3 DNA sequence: TGTGCCACCAGCAAGGACTTATCTACGAACACTGAAGCTTTCTTT.

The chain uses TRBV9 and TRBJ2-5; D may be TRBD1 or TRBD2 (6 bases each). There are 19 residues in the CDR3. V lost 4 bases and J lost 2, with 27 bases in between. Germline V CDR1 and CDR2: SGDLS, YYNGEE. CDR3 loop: CASSIGGPLKGPRQETQYF. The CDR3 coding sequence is TGTGCCAGCAGCATAGGGGGGCCACTTAAGGGGCCGAGACAAGAGACCCAGTACTTC.

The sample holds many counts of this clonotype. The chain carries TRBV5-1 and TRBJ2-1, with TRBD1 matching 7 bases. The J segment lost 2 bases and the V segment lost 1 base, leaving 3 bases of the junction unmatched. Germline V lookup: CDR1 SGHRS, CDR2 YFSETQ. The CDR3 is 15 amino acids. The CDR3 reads CASSLSTGAYNEQFF. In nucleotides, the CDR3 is TGCGCCAGCAGCTTGTCAACAGGGGCCTACAATGAGCAGTTCTTC.